The clone carrying this TCR beta chain was seen a few times. These data come from a study of PD-1 and CTLA-4 blockade in melanoma. Libraries were prepared by immunoSEQ multiplex PCR; TCRdb keeps only in-frame clonotypes and omits some of them. The sample includes about 28,000 clones, roughly 90% seen only once; the top ten take over 6.5%. The clonotype comes from a human donor with melanoma. The material was CD8+ T cells from peripheral blood, obtained from a patient given anti-PD-1 treatment.

This CDR3 reads CASSLVNTEAFF. CDR3 coding DNA: TGTGCCAGCAGCTTGGTGAACACTGAAGCTTTCTTT. The rearrangement uses TRBV5-6 and TRBJ1-1; D gene ambiguous. The CDR3 length is 12 residues. The V gene's germline CDR1 is SGHDT and CDR2 YYEEEE. V lost 0 bases and J lost 0, with 0 bases in between.